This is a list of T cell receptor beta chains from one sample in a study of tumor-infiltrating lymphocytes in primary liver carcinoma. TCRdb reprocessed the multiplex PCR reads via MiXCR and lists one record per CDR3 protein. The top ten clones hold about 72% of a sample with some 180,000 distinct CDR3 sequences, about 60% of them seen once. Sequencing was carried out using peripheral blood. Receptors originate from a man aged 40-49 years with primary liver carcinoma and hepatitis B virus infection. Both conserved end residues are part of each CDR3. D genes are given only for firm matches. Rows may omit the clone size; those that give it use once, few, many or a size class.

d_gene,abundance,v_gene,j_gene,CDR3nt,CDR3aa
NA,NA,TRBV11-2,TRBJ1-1,TGTACCAGCAGCTCCTCCGGTACAGGAATGAACACTGAAGCTTTCTTT,CTSSSSGTGMNTEAFF
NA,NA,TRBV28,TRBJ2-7,TGTGCCAGCAGTTGGGCCTCTTGGGGGACAAGTTACGAGCAGCACTTC,CASSWASWGTSYEQHF
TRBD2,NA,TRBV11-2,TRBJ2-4,TGCGCCAGCAGCCAGAGGGCTCTAGCGGGATCGGATATTCAGTACTTC,CASSQRALAGSDIQYF
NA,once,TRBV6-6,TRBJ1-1,TGTGCCAGCAGTTTCTCGTATACTGAAGCTTTCTTT,CASSFSYTEAFF
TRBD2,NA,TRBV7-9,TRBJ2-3,TGTGCCAGCAGCGGGCGACTAGCGGGAGGGCCCGGAGATACGCAGTATTTT,CASSGRLAGGPGDTQYF
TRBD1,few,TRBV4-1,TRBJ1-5,TGCGCCAGCAGCCACAACACGGACAGGGTCAATCGGCCCCAGCATTTT,CASSHNTDRVNRPQHF
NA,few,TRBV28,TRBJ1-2,TGTGCCAGCGAGGACCCGGACTATGGCTACACCTTC,CASEDPDYGYTF
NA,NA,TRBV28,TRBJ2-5,TGTGCCAGCAGTTCCTCCGGACTGCAAGAGACCCAGTACTTC,CASSSSGLQETQYF
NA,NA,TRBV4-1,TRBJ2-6,TGCGCCAGCAGTTTAGGGTATAATGGGGCCAACCTCCTGACTTTC,CASSLGYNGANLLTF
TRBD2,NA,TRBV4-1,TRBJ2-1,TGCGCCAGCAGCCAAGAAATGCCACTAGCGGGAAACAATGAGCAGTTCTTC,CASSQEMPLAGNNEQFF
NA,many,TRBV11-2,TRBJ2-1,TGTGCCAGCAGCTGGAGGTACAATGAGCAGTTCTTC,CASSWRYNEQFF
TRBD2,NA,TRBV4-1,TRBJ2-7,TGCGCCAGCAACCAAGGGCTAGCGGGAGAATCCTACGAGCAGTACTTC,CASNQGLAGESYEQYF
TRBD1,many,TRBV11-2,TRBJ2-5,TGTGCCAGCAGCTGGGACAGTCAAGAGACCCAGTACTTC,CASSWDSQETQYF
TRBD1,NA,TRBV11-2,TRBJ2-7,TGTGGCAGCAGCTACAATTCCGGGACAGCAAACCGTAAGCAGTACTTC,CGSSYNSGTANRKQYF
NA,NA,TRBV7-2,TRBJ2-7,TGTACCAGCAGCTTAGATCGGCGCGAGCAGTACTTC,CTSSLDRREQYF
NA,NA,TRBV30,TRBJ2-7,TGTGCCTGGAGTGGGCCGAGGTGGTACGAGCAGTACTTC,CAWSGPRWYEQYF